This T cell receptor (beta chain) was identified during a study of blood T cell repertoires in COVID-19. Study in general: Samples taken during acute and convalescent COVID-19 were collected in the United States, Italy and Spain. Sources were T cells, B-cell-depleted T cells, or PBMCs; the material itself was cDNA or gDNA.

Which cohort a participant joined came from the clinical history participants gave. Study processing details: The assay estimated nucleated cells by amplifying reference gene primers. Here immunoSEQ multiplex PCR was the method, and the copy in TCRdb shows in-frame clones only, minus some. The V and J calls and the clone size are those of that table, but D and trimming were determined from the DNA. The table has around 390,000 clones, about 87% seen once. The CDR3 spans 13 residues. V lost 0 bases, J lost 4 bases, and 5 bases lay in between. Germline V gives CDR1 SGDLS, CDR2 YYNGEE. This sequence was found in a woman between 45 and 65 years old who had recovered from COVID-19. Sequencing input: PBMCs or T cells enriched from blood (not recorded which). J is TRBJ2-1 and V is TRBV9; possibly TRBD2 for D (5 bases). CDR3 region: CASSVAGYNEQFF. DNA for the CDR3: TGTGCCAGCAGCGTAGCGGGGTACAATGAGCAGTTCTTC.